The T cell receptor (beta chain) described here comes from a study of cytomegalovirus exposure and HLA in healthy donors. Assay: immunoSEQ multiplex PCR; the TCRdb copy retains only in-frame clones and omits some. The sample yields roughly 80,000 clones, approximately 93% seen once. This clone came up a few times. Sequencing input: PBMCs. This receptor was identified in a woman younger than 35 in good health and CMV-seropositive.

The CDR3 loop reads CASRPIDDRETQYF. The CDR3 DNA sequence: TGTGCCAGCAGACCCATCGATGATCGGGAGACCCAGTACTTC. This chain joins TRBV27 and TRBJ2-5; D is unresolved. Germline lookup yields CDR1 MNHEY and CDR2 SMNVEV (reference sequence). This CDR3 is built from 14 residues. The V gene lost 6 bases and the J gene lost 5 bases, with 16 bases spanning the gap.